Listed here are 11 T cell receptor beta chains from one sample, sequenced in a study of blood T cell repertoires in COVID-19. This table comes from immunoSEQ multiplex PCR, and its TCRdb copy is limited to in-frame clones, with some not included. Among fewer than 250,000 clones, around 87% were seen once, and the ten largest hold more than 7%. Input material: PBMCs or T cells enriched from blood (not recorded which). These TCRs come from a man aged 25 to 45 in a cohort exposed to, infected with or recovered from COVID-19 (not recorded which).

The V and J genes are TRBV14 and TRBJ2-7; D is possibly TRBD1 (6 bases). CDR3 length equals 14 residues. The V gene lost 1 base and the J gene lost 3 bases, with 10 bases spanning the gap. Germline V lookup: CDR1 SGHDN, CDR2 FVKESK. CDR3 in DNA: TGTGCCAGCAGCCAAGGCCAGGGACACTACGAGCAGTACTTC. Encoded protein: CASSQGQGHYEQYF.

The V and J genes are TRBV11-2 and TRBJ1-1; TRBD1 agrees at 7 bases. Germline CDR1 SGHAT, CDR2 FQNNGV. CDR3 length: 15 amino acids. With 4 bases clipped from V and 1 base from J, the junction kept 6 bases outside the gene matches. The DNA for the CDR3 is TGTGCCAGCAGCTCCAGTAGGACAGGGAACACTGAAGCTTTCTTT. It codes for CASSSSRTGNTEAFF.

The rearrangement links TRBV28 to TRBJ2-2; TRBD2 aligns across 8 bases. The germline V gene encodes CDR1 MDHEN and CDR2 SYDVKM. After removal of 6 bases from V and 6 bases from J, the junction contained 0 bases not matched to a gene. CDR3 length equals 12 residues. In DNA form, the CDR3 reads TGTGCCAGCAGACTAGCGGCCGGGGAGCTGTTTTTT. Translating it yields CASRLAAGELFF.

The chain joins TRBV7-3 to TRBJ1-6, with 8 bases matching TRBD1. J lost 0 bases, V lost 3 bases, and 4 bases had no gene match. The CDR3 covers 17 residues. The germline gives CDR1 SGHTA, CDR2 FQGTGA. In DNA, the CDR3 is TGTGCCAGCAGCTTGTCGGGACAGGTCTCCTATAATTCACCCCTCCACTTT. Translating gives CASSLSGQVSYNSPLHF.

This sequence joins TRBV7-9 and TRBJ2-7; 11 bases agree with TRBD2. The junction had 4 bases not matched to a gene; V was cut back by 5 bases and J by 4 bases. The CDR3 is 14 amino acids. Germline V CDR1 and CDR2: SEHNR, FQNEAQ (reference sequence). CDR3 residues: CASSPRLAGYEQYF. The CDR3, as DNA: TGTGCCAGCAGCCCAAGACTAGCGGGGTACGAGCAGTACTTC.

The chain employs TRBV5-1 and TRBJ1-6; no clear D. CDR3 length: 15 residues. The V end lost 0 bases, the J end lost 8 bases, and 12 bases lay between the germline ends. CDR1 SGHRS and CDR2 YFSETQ come from the germline V gene. CDR3 sequence (DNA): TGCGCCAGCAGCTTGGGGCCTGTCGGGTATTCACCCCTCCACTTT. Amino acids: CASSLGPVGYSPLHF.

Only one count was recorded for this clone. The rearrangement links TRBV27 to TRBJ1-1; tentatively, D is TRBD1 (5 bases). The CDR3 extends over 16 amino acids. Germline values: CDR1 MNHEY, CDR2 SMNVEV (reference sequence). V was trimmed by 7 bases and J by 1 base, leaving 19 bases between them. CDR3 in DNA: TGTGCCAGCACCCCCCTGGGGGGACGGCCGAACACTGAAGCTTTCTTT. Amino acid sequence: CASTPLGGRPNTEAFF.

V is TRBV28 and J is TRBJ1-1; 7 bases align to TRBD1. This CDR3 region has 15 residues. J gave up 0 bases and V 5 bases, and 6 bases lay outside the gene matches. Germline values: CDR1 MDHEN, CDR2 SYDVKM. CDR3 nucleotides: TGTGCCAGCAGTCCACGACAGGGTATGAACACTGAAGCTTTCTTT. It is translated as CASSPRQGMNTEAFF.

The chain has TRBV19 and TRBJ2-7, with TRBD1 matching 8 bases. Germline-derived CDR1 and CDR2 are LNHDA and SQIVND (reference sequence). The junction had 5 bases not matched to a gene; V was cut back by 5 bases and J by 5 bases. CDR3 size: 13 residues. The CDR3 region is CASSPRDRNEQYF. Written as DNA, the CDR3 is TGTGCCAGTAGTCCCCGGGACAGGAACGAGCAGTACTTC. Full variable domain (rest looked up from reference TRBV19 and TRBJ2-7): DGGITQSPKYLFRKEGQNVTLSCEQNLNHDAMYWYRQDPGQGLRLIYYSQIVNDFQKGDIAEGYSVSREKKESFPLTVTSAQKNPTAFYLCASSPRDRNEQYFGPGTRLTVT.

This rearrangement joins TRBV6-4 to TRBJ2-7, with D hard to call. The germline CDR1 and CDR2 sequences are MRHNA and SNTAGT. Between the trimmed V and J ends, which lost 5 bases and 2 bases, there was a span of 13 bases. The CDR3 covers 14 residues. In nucleotides, the CDR3 is TGTGCCAGCAGTCCTATCATCCCACCCTACGAGCAGTACTTC. Its translation is CASSPIIPPYEQYF.

This clone occurred once. This chain links TRBV24-1 with TRBJ1-4; TRBD1 aligns across 10 bases. The trim removed 5 bases at V and 8 bases at J, leaving 10 bases unmatched. The CDR3 totals 16 residues. Germline CDR1 KGHDR, CDR2 SFDVKD. CDR3 region: CATSGSGTGAREKLFF. The CDR3 bases are TGTGCCACCAGTGGGTCCGGGACAGGGGCCCGAGAAAAACTGTTTTTT.